The clone carrying this T cell receptor beta chain was seen repeatedly, ten times or more. Antigen: not known. The sample is drawn from a study of CD8 T cells in ankylosing spondylitis. V gave up 6 bases and J gave up 4 bases, with 21 bases separating them. CDR3 size: 16 residues. CDR1 DFQATT and CDR2 SNEGSKA come from the germline V gene (reference sequence). TCR beta libraries were made by quantitative 5'-RACE with molecular barcodes. One entry per CDR3 protein, called by TCRdb with MiXCR from the 5' RACE reads. The table shows about 100,000 distinct CDR3 sequences, with about 7.7% occurring only once. Overall study findings and caveats: According to the report, clones linked to the disease were significantly enriched in matched synovial fluid samples taken from ankylosing spondylitis patients.

The sample taken for sequencing was blood, either unsorted or a sorted T cell fraction (not recorded which). The clonotype comes from a male donor with ankylosing spondylitis or in good health (not recorded which). The V gene is TRBV20-1, the J gene TRBJ1-4; a possible D gene is TRBD1 (5 bases). The CDR3 sequence: CSASGGEKARNEKLFF. CDR3 DNA sequence: TGCAGTGCAAGCGGAGGGGAGAAGGCCCGTAATGAAAAACTGTTTTTT.